This TCR beta chain came from a study of blood T cell repertoires in COVID-19. V dropped 5 bases and J dropped 3 bases, with 7 bases sitting between them. This CDR3 is 11 amino acids long. Germline V lookup: CDR1 DFQATT, CDR2 SNEGSKA (reference sequence). The repertoire was sequenced with immunoSEQ multiplex PCR; TCRdb's copy has only in-frame clones and lacks some. The data show approximately 210,000 clones, about 83% seen once. The V call is TRBV20-1, the J call TRBJ1-1, with a weak D call TRBD1 (6 bases). The TCR comes from a woman aged 45 to 65 with active or convalescent COVID-19. What was sequenced was peripheral blood. For the CDR3, the DNA is TGCAGTGCTTCAGGGGACACTGAAGCTTTCTTT. It specifies CSASGDTEAFF.